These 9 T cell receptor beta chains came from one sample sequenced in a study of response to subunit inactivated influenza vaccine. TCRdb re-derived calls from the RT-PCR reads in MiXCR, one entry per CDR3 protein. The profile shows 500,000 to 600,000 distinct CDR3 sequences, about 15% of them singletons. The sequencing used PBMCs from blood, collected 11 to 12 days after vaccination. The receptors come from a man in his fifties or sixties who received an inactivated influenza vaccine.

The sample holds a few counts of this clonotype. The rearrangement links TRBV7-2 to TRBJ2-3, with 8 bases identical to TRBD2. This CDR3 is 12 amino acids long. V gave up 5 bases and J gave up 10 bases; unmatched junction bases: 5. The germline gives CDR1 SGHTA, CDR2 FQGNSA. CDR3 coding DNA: TGTGCCAGCAGCCGGATGACTAGCGCGCAGTATTTT. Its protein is CASSRMTSAQYF.

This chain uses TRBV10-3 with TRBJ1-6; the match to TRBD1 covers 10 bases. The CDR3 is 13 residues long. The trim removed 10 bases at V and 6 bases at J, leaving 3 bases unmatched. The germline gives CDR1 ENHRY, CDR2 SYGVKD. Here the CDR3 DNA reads TGTGCCACTAGACAGGGGGCTAATTCACCCCTCCACTTT. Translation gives CATRQGANSPLHF.

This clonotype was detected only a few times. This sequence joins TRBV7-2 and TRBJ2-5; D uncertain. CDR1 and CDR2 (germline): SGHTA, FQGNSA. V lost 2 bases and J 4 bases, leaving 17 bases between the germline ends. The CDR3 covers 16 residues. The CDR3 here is CASSLYVGPQRETQYF. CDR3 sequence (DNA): TGTGCCAGCAGCTTATATGTAGGTCCCCAGAGAGAGACCCAGTACTTC.

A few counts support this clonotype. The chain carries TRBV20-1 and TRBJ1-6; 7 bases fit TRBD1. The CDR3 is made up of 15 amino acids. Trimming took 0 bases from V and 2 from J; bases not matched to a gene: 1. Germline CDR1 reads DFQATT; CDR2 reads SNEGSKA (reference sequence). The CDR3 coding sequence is TGCAGTGCTAGAGATGGGACAGCCTATAATTCACCCCTCCACTTT. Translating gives CSARDGTAYNSPLHF.

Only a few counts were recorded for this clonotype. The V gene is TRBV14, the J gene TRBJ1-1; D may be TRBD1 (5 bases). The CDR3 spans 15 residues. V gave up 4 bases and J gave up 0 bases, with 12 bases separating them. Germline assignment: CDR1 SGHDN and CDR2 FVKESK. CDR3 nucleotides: TGTGCCAGCAGCCGATTCAGGGCCTTGAACACTGAAGCTTTCTTT. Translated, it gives CASSRFRALNTEAFF. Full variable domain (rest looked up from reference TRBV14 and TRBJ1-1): EAGVTQFPSHSVIEKGQTVTLRCDPISGHDNLYWYRRVMGKEIKFLLHFVKESKQDESGMPNNRFLAERTGGTYSTLKVQPAELEDSGVYFCASSRFRALNTEAFFGQGTRLTVV.

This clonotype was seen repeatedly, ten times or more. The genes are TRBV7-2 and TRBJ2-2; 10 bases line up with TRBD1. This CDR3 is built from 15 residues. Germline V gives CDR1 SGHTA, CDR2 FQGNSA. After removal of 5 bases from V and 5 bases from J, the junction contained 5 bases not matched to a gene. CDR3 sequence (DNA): TGTGCCAGCAGCACACGACAGGGGGCGACCGGGGAGCTGTTTTTT. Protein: CASSTRQGATGELFF.

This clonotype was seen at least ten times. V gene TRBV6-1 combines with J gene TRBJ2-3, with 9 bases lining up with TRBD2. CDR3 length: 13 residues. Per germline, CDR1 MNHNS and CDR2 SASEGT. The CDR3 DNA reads TGTGTCTCGGCTAGCGGGGGCACAGATACGCAGTATTTT. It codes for CVSASGGTDTQYF.

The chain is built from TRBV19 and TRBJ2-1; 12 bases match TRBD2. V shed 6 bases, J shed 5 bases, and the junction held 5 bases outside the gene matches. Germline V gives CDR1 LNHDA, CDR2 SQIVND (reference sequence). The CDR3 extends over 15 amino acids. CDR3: CASRRLAGDDNEQFF. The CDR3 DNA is TGTGCCAGTAGAAGACTAGCGGGGGATGACAATGAGCAGTTCTTC.

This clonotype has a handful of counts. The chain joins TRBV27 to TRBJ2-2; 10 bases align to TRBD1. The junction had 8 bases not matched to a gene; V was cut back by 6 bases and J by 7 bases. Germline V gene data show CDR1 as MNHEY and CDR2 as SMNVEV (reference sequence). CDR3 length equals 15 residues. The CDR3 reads CASRQGQGSFGELFF. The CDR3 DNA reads TGTGCCAGCAGACAGGGACAGGGGTCTTTCGGGGAGCTGTTTTTT.